This entry is about one T cell receptor (beta chain). This entry belongs to a study of technical replicates of blood from several donors. V was cut by 2 bases and J by 8 bases, with 6 bases left in between. Germline CDR1 and CDR2: LGHNA and YNFKEQ. This CDR3 is built from 12 residues. The data were produced by immunoSEQ multiplex PCR, yet TCRdb's version contains in-frame clones alone and is incomplete. The table lists 9,500 to 15,000 clones, roughly nine tenths of them singletons. The sequenced sample was PBMCs. This sequence originates from a human donor in good health. The gene calls are TRBV4-2 and TRBJ1-4; D is possibly TRBD1 (6 bases). The CDR3 nucleotides are TGTGCCAGCAGCCAAACAGGGGAAAAACTGTTTTTT. Translating gives CASSQTGEKLFF.